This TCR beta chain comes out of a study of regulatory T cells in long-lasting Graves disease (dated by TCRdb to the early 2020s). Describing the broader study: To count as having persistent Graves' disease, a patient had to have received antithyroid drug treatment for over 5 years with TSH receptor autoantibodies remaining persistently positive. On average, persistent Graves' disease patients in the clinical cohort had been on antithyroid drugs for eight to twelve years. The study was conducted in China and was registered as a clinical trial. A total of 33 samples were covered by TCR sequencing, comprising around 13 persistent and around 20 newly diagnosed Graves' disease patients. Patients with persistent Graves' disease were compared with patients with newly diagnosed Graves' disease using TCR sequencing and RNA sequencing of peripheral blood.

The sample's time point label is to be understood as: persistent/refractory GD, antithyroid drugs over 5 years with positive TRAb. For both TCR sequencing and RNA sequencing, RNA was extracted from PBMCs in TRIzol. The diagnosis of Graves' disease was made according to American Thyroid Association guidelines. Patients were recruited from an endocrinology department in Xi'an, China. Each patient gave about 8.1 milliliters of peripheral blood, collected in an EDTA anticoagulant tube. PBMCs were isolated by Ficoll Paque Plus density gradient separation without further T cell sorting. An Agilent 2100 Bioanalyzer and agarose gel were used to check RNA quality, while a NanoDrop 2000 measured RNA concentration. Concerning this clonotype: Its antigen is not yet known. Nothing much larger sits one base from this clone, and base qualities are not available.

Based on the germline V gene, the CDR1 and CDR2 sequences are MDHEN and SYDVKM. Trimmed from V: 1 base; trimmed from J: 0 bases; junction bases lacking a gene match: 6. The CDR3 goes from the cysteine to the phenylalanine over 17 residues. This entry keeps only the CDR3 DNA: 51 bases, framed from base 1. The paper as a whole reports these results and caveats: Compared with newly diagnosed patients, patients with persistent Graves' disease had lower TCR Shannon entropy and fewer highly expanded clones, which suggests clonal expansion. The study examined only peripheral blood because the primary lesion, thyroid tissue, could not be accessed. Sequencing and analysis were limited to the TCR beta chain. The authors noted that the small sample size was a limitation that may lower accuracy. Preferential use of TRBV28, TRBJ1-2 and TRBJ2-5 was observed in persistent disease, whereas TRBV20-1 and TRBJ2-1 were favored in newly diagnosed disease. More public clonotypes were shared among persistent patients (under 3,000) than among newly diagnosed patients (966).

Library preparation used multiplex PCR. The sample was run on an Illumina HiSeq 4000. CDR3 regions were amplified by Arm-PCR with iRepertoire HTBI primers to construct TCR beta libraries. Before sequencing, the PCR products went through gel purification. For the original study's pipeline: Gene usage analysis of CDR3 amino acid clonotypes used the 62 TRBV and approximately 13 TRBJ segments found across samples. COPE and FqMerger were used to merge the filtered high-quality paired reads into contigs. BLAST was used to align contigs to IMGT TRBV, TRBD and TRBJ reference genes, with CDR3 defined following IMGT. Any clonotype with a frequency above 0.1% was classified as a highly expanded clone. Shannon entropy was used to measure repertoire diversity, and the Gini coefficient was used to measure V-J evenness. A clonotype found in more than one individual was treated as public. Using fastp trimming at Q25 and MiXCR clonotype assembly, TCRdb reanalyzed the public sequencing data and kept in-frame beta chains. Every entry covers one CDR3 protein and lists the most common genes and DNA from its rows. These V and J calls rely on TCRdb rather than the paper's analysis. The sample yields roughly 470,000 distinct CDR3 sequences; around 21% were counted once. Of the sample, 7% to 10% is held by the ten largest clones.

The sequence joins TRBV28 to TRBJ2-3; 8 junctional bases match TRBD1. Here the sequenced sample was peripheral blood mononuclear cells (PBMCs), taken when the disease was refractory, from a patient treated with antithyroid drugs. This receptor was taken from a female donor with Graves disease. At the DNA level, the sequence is TGTGCCAGCAGTTTATCGTGGGGACAGGAGAGCACAGATACGCAGTATTTT. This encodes CASSLSWGQESTDTQYF.